A selection of T cell receptor beta chains follows, all from one sample in a study of blood T cell repertoires in COVID-19. Using immunoSEQ multiplex PCR, the repertoire was profiled, and TCRdb retains in-frame clones only, with some absent. The sample has about 290,000 clones, 85% seen once; the top ten hold around 4%. The sequenced sample consisted of peripheral blood. The receptors originated from a woman between 50 and 59 years old with active or convalescent COVID-19. CDR3s include the opening cysteine and the closing phenylalanine or tryptophan. D genes are given only for firm matches. Where a row states a size, it is once, few, many or the class of an expanded clone; other rows omit it.

size: -
D: -
J: TRBJ1-6
V: TRBV3-1/TRBV3-2
DNA: TGTGCCAGCAGTCTCCAAAAGGGGACCCTCCACTTT
CDR3: CASSLQKGTLHF

size: -
D: -
J: TRBJ2-7
V: TRBV10-3
DNA: TGTGCCATCAGTGAGTCGATCGAGAGGCAGTACTTC
CDR3: CAISESIERQYF

size: -
D: -
J: TRBJ1-2
V: TRBV6-1
DNA: TGTGCCAGCAGTGAACGAGGGGGTGGCTATGGCTACACCTTC
CDR3: CASSERGGGYGYTF

size: -
D: TRBD2
J: TRBJ2-7
V: TRBV3-1/TRBV3-2
DNA: TGTGCCAGCAGCCAAGATGTTCTACCTAGCGGCCCCTACGAGCAGTACTTC
CDR3: CASSQDVLPSGPYEQYF

size: -
D: TRBD2
J: TRBJ2-5
V: TRBV6-5
DNA: TGTGCCAGCAGTTACGGACTAGCGGAAGAGACCCAGTACTTC
CDR3: CASSYGLAEETQYF

size: -
D: TRBD1
J: TRBJ2-3
V: TRBV15
DNA: TGTGCCACCAGCCCAATTGACTACGGACAGGGGGCCGGTACAGATACGCAGTATTTT
CDR3: CATSPIDYGQGAGTDTQYF

size: -
D: -
J: TRBJ1-1
V: TRBV5-6
DNA: TGTGCCAGCAGCCCGGGGAGGGAAGGACTGAACACTGAAGCTTTCTTT
CDR3: CASSPGREGLNTEAFF

size: few
D: -
J: TRBJ1-1
V: TRBV12-5
DNA: TGTGCTAGTGGTTTGGGGATTTCGGGGGACACTGAAGCTTTCTTT
CDR3: CASGLGISGDTEAFF

size: -
D: TRBD2
J: TRBJ2-2
V: TRBV5-1
DNA: TGCGCCAGCAGGTCTAGCGGGTCCACCGGGGAGCTGTTTTTT
CDR3: CASRSSGSTGELFF

size: -
D: TRBD1
J: TRBJ1-5
V: TRBV19
DNA: TGTGCCAGTAGTATAGATTCGGCTACCACCCACAGGGGACTCAATCAGCCCCAGCATTTT
CDR3: CASSIDSATTHRGLNQPQHF

size: -
D: -
J: TRBJ1-2
V: TRBV19
DNA: TGTGCCAGTAGTCCCGACAGTGGCGGCTACACCTTC
CDR3: CASSPDSGGYTF

size: -
D: -
J: TRBJ1-4
V: TRBV27
DNA: TGTGCATTAGTCGGGGGTGAACTGTTTTTT
CDR3: CALVGGELFF

size: -
D: TRBD1
J: TRBJ1-1
V: TRBV19
DNA: TGTGCCAGTAGTCCAGGGAGGACAGGGCGTGAAGCTTTCTTT
CDR3: CASSPGRTGREAFF

size: -
D: -
J: TRBJ2-3
V: TRBV6-5
DNA: TGTGCCAGCAAGCCTAGCCTCGGCACAGATACGCAGTATTTT
CDR3: CASKPSLGTDTQYF

size: -
D: -
J: TRBJ1-5
V: TRBV15
DNA: TGTGCCACCAGCAGAGATTATCGGCGGAATAATCAGCCCCAGCATTTT
CDR3: CATSRDYRRNNQPQHF

size: -
D: -
J: TRBJ2-5
V: TRBV29-1
DNA: TGCAGCGGCGGTGGCGCGGAGACCCAGTACTTC
CDR3: CSGGGAETQYF

size: -
D: -
J: TRBJ2-1
V: TRBV7-2
DNA: TGTGCCAGCAGCTTAGATGTGGGGGGATACCTACTAGAGCAGTTCTTC
CDR3: CASSLDVGGYLLEQFF

size: -
D: -
J: TRBJ1-2
V: TRBV7-9
DNA: TGTGCCAGCAGGACACAGCAATTCTATGGCTACACCTTC
CDR3: CASRTQQFYGYTF

size: -
D: -
J: TRBJ2-3
V: TRBV5-6
DNA: TGTGCCAGCAGCTTGGTAGGTAGCCCAGATACGCAGTATTTT
CDR3: CASSLVGSPDTQYF

size: -
D: -
J: TRBJ1-4
V: TRBV6-5
DNA: TGTGCCAGCAGTTATATGTTGACCAGGGCTGAAAAACTGTTTTTT
CDR3: CASSYMLTRAEKLFF

size: -
D: TRBD2
J: TRBJ2-4
V: TRBV7-2
DNA: TGTGCCAGCAGCTTAGCCGGACTAGCGCGAGCCAAAAACATTCAGTACTTC
CDR3: CASSLAGLARAKNIQYF

size: -
D: -
J: TRBJ1-6
V: TRBV6-5
DNA: TGTGCCAGCAGTTACACAGGGAAAAGGCCCCTCCACTTT
CDR3: CASSYTGKRPLHF

size: -
D: TRBD1
J: TRBJ2-7
V: TRBV11-2
DNA: TGTGCCAGCAGCTTGGGACAGTTACTCTCCTACGAGCAGTACTTC
CDR3: CASSLGQLLSYEQYF

size: -
D: TRBD1
J: TRBJ2-2
V: TRBV2
DNA: TGTGCCAGCAGTGAGAAGACAGGGGCCGGGGAGCTGTTTTTT
CDR3: CASSEKTGAGELFF

size: -
D: TRBD1
J: TRBJ2-5
V: TRBV29-1
DNA: TGCAGCTTTACCGGGACAGGGGAAGAGACCCAGTACTTC
CDR3: CSFTGTGEETQYF

size: once
D: -
J: TRBJ1-1
V: TRBV29-1
DNA: TGCAGCGCCGGCCCTCTCCCGACAACTGAAGCTTTCTTT
CDR3: CSAGPLPTTEAFF

size: -
D: -
J: TRBJ2-1
V: TRBV25-1
DNA: TGTGCCAGCAGCCACACCTTCGGAGGACGGCACATAGAGGATGAGCAGTTCTTC
CDR3: CASSHTFGGRHIEDEQFF

size: -
D: TRBD1
J: TRBJ1-6
V: TRBV7-9
DNA: TGTGCCAGCAGCGCCCCACAGGGGGGTTTTGCAGATTCACCCCTCCACTTT
CDR3: CASSAPQGGFADSPLHF

size: few
D: -
J: TRBJ2-2
V: TRBV2
DNA: TGTGCCAGCAGTGAATTCAGCGGAGGGAGGACCGGGGAGCTGTTTTTT
CDR3: CASSEFSGGRTGELFF

size: -
D: -
J: TRBJ1-6
V: TRBV7-9
DNA: TGTGCCAGCAGCTCCTTTAGACAGTTTTATAATTCACCCCTCCACTTT
CDR3: CASSSFRQFYNSPLHF

size: -
D: TRBD1
J: TRBJ2-5
V: TRBV18
DNA: TGTGCCAGCTCAGTTATACAGGGGACCCAAGAGACCCAGTACTTC
CDR3: CASSVIQGTQETQYF

size: -
D: TRBD1
J: TRBJ1-5
V: TRBV28
DNA: TGTGCCAGCAGTATTAGACAGGGGCATAATAGCAATCAGCCCCAGCATTTT
CDR3: CASSIRQGHNSNQPQHF

size: -
D: TRBD1
J: TRBJ1-1
V: TRBV6-1
DNA: TGTGCCAGCAGTGAGTGGACAGGGCTGTTTGACACTGAAGCTTTCTTT
CDR3: CASSEWTGLFDTEAFF

size: many
D: -
J: TRBJ2-7
V: TRBV2
DNA: TGTGCCAGCAGTGAAGCGTACTACGAGCAGTACTTC
CDR3: CASSEAYYEQYF

size: -
D: -
J: TRBJ1-2
V: TRBV5-4
DNA: TGTGCCAGCAGCTGGGGGAACAGGGTATCTGGCTACACCTTC
CDR3: CASSWGNRVSGYTF

size: -
D: -
J: TRBJ2-7
V: TRBV6-2/TRBV6-3
DNA: TGTGCCAGCAGTTACTTAGGGGGACCCTTCTCCTACGAGCAGTACTTC
CDR3: CASSYLGGPFSYEQYF

size: few
D: -
J: TRBJ1-1
V: TRBV18
DNA: TGTGCCAGCTCACCGGTTCAGCCGGGGGTAAACACTGAAGCTTTCTTT
CDR3: CASSPVQPGVNTEAFF

size: -
D: TRBD1
J: TRBJ2-7
V: TRBV4-1
DNA: TGCGCCAGCAGCCAAGATCTAGGGACAGCCTCCTACGAGCAGTACTTC
CDR3: CASSQDLGTASYEQYF

size: -
D: -
J: TRBJ1-1
V: TRBV14
DNA: TGTGCCAGCAGCCACTCCGGGGGAAACACTGAAGCTTTCTTT
CDR3: CASSHSGGNTEAFF

size: -
D: TRBD2
J: TRBJ2-5
V: TRBV2
DNA: TGTGCCAGCAGTTTCCGACTAGCGGGTGGGGAGACCCAGTACTTC
CDR3: CASSFRLAGGETQYF

size: -
D: TRBD1
J: TRBJ1-1
V: TRBV5-1
DNA: TGCGCCAGCAGCTCATTTACAGGGGAGGCTGAAGCTTTCTTT
CDR3: CASSSFTGEAEAFF

size: -
D: TRBD2
J: TRBJ2-1
V: TRBV10-3
DNA: TGTGCCATCAGCTGGGGACTAGCGGGAGGGAGGAATGAGCAGTTCTTC
CDR3: CAISWGLAGGRNEQFF

size: -
D: TRBD1
J: TRBJ1-2
V: TRBV19
DNA: TGTGCCAGTAGTCTCCAGGGGGCTAACTATGGCTACACCTTC
CDR3: CASSLQGANYGYTF

size: few
D: -
J: TRBJ2-7
V: TRBV15
DNA: TGTGCCACCAGCAGAGTACGACGGAGGGGGTACTTC
CDR3: CATSRVRRRGYF

size: -
D: -
J: TRBJ2-1
V: TRBV7-9
DNA: TGTGCCAGCAAGGGCGGGGTTAGTGTCAATGAGCAGTTCTTC
CDR3: CASKGGVSVNEQFF

size: -
D: TRBD1
J: TRBJ1-1
V: TRBV6-6
DNA: TGTGCCAGCAGGTTACGTGGGGACAGAGGCACTGAAGCTTTCTTT
CDR3: CASRLRGDRGTEAFF

size: -
D: -
J: TRBJ1-6
V: TRBV27
DNA: TGTGCCAGCAGTTACAGGGCCAACAATTCACCCCTCCACTTT
CDR3: CASSYRANNSPLHF

size: -
D: TRBD1
J: TRBJ1-2
V: TRBV6-5
DNA: TGTGCCAGCAGTTACGGTTCGGGACAGGGGACAGGAGGCTACACCTTC
CDR3: CASSYGSGQGTGGYTF

size: -
D: TRBD1
J: TRBJ2-3
V: TRBV29-1
DNA: TGCAGCGTGGACACAGCGGGACAGGGAGGTGGCACAGATACGCAGTATTTT
CDR3: CSVDTAGQGGGTDTQYF

size: -
D: TRBD1
J: TRBJ2-7
V: TRBV4-1
DNA: TGCGCCAGCAGCAGGACAGGGCGGGAAGAGCAGTACTTC
CDR3: CASSRTGREEQYF

size: -
D: -
J: TRBJ2-1
V: TRBV12-5
DNA: TGTGCTAGTGGTTTGGGGCGGGAACAATATGTGGATGAGCAGTTCTTC
CDR3: CASGLGREQYVDEQFF

size: -
D: TRBD2
J: TRBJ2-5
V: TRBV18
DNA: TGTGCCAGCTCACCCCTACTAGCGGGAAGATGGGAGACCCAGTACTTC
CDR3: CASSPLLAGRWETQYF

size: few
D: -
J: TRBJ1-4
V: TRBV3-1/TRBV3-2
DNA: TGTGCCAGCAGCCAAGAACTAGGCAGCGGTGAAAAACTGTTTTTT
CDR3: CASSQELGSGEKLFF

size: -
D: TRBD1
J: TRBJ1-5
V: TRBV28
DNA: TGTGCCAGCAGCCATACCGTCGGACAGGGTGCCTCCAATCAGCCCCAGCATTTT
CDR3: CASSHTVGQGASNQPQHF

size: -
D: TRBD1
J: TRBJ1-2
V: TRBV30
DNA: TGTGCCTGGAGCCTGGCAGGGGGACATGGCTACACCTTC
CDR3: CAWSLAGGHGYTF

size: -
D: -
J: TRBJ1-6
V: TRBV18
DNA: TGTGCCAGCTCAGATACATTCGGGGATAATTCACCCCTCCACTTT
CDR3: CASSDTFGDNSPLHF

size: -
D: TRBD1
J: TRBJ1-2
V: TRBV10-3
DNA: TGTGCCATCAGTGCATCGGACAGGCATTCATATGGCTACACCTTC
CDR3: CAISASDRHSYGYTF

size: -
D: TRBD2
J: TRBJ2-7
V: TRBV5-6
DNA: TGTGCCAGCAGCCGACGGACCCGACTAGCCCAAGGCAACGAGCAGTACTTC
CDR3: CASSRRTRLAQGNEQYF

size: -
D: TRBD1
J: TRBJ1-2
V: TRBV28
DNA: TGTGCCAGCAGTTTGCTACAGGGGACCCGCAGGGATGGATATGGCTACACCTTC
CDR3: CASSLLQGTRRDGYGYTF